Given below is one T cell receptor beta chain in context. The sample belongs to a study of T cell repertoires in cytomegalovirus infection. Each CDR3 protein gets one entry after TCRdb re-called the reads with MiXCR. The data hold some 680,000 distinct CDR3 sequences, with less than 40% observed a single time. The TCR originated in a human donor in good health (CMV status not recorded). Some clones in this sample may be carry-over from other donors' samples. Sequences were obtained from PBMCs.

CDR3 protein: CASSETSGRYNEQFF. CDR3 nucleotide sequence: TGTGCCAGCAGCGAGACTAGCGGGAGATACAATGAGCAGTTCTTC. V gene TRBV9 combines with J gene TRBJ2-1, with 12 bases lining up with TRBD2. The CDR3 covers 15 residues. J lost 4 bases, V lost 3 bases, and 2 bases had no gene match. Looked up from germline, CDR1 is SGDLS and CDR2 is YYNGEE.